This record concerns one T cell receptor beta chain sequence. J was trimmed by 10 bases and V by 3 bases; bases with no gene match: 7. In germline, CDR1 is SGHNT, CDR2 YYREEE (reference sequence). This CDR3 has 14 amino acids. The sample originates from a study of control samples from healthy donors and cancer patients. Here immunoSEQ multiplex PCR was the method, and the copy in TCRdb shows in-frame clones only, minus some. The sample has about 120,000 clones, 85% to 95% seen once. The chain joins TRBV5-4 to TRBJ1-6; 7 nucleotides align to TRBD1. The source is a man older than 75 with head and neck cancer. The sequencing input was PBMCs. For the CDR3, the DNA is TGTGCCAGCAGCTCCCCGACAGGGAGATCACCCCTCCACTTT. Protein sequence: CASSSPTGRSPLHF.